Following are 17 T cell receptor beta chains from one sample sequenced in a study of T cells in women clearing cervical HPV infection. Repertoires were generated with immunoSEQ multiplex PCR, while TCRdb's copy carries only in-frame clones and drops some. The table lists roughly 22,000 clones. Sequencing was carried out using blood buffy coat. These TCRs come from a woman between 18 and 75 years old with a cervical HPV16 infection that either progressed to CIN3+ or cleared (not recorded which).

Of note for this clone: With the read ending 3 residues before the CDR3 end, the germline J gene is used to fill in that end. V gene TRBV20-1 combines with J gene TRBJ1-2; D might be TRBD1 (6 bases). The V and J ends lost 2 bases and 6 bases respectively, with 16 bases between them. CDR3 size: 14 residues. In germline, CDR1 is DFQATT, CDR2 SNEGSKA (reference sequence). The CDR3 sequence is CSARPGTLGNGYTF. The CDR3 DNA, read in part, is TGCAGTGCTAGACCCGGGACACTCGGAAATGGC.

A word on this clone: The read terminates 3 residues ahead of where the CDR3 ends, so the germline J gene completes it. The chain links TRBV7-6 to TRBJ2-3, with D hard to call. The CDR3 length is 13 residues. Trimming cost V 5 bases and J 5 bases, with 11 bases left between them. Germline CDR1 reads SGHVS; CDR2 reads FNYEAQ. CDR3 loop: CASSLNDGDTQYF. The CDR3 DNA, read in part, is TGTGCCAGCAGCCTAAATGATGGAGATACG.

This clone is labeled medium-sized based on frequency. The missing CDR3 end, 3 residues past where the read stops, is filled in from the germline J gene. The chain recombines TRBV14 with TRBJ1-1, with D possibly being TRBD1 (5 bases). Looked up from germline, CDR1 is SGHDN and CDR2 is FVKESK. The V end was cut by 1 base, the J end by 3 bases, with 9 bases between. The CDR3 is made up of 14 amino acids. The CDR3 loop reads CASSQAPGYTEAFF. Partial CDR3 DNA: TGTGCCAGCAGCCAAGCCCCAGGGTACACTGAA.

CDR3 residues: CASSSWGVRDQETQYF. Partial CDR3 DNA: TGTGCCAGCAGCTCCTGGGGCGTCCGGGACCAAGAGACC. The rearrangement joins TRBV7-6 to TRBJ2-5; D is possibly TRBD1 (5 bases). Read data end 3 residues before the CDR3 end; the end is taken from the germline J gene. The CDR3 consists of 16 residues. The ends were cut back, 4 bases at V and 0 bases at J, with 15 bases in the middle. In germline, CDR1 is SGHVS, CDR2 FNYEAQ.

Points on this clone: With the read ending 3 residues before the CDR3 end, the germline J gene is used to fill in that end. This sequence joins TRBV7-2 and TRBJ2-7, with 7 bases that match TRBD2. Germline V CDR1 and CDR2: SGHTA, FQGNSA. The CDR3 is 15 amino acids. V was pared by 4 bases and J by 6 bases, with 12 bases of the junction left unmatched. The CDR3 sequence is CASSSQTGGSPEQYF. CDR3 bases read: TGTGCCAGCAGCTCCCAGACTGGCGGGAGCCCCGAG. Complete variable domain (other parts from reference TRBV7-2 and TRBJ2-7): GAGVSQSPSNKVTEKGKDVELRCDPISGHTALYWYRQSLGQGLEFLIYFQGNSAPDKSGLPSDRFSAERTGGSVSTLTIQRTQQEDSAVYLCASSSQTGGSPEQYFGPGTRLTVT.

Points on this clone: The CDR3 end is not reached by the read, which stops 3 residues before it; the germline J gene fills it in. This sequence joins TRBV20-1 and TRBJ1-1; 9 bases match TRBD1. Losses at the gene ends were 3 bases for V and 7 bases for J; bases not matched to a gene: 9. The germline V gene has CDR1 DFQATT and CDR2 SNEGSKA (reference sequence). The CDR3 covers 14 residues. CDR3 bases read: TGCAGTGCTAGGACGGACAGGGGTGCGAGTGAA. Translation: CSARTDRGASE. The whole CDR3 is CSARTDRGASEAFF.

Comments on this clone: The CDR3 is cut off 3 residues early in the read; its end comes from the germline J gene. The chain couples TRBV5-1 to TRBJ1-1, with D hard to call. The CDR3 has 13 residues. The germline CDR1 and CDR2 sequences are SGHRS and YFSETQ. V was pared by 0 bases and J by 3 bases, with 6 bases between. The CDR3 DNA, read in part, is TGCGCCAGCAGCTTGGACGGGGACACTGAA. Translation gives CASSLDGDTE. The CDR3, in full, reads CASSLDGDTEAFF. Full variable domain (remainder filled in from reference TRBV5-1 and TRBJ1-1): KAGVTQTPRYLIKTRGQQVTLSCSPISGHRSVSWYQQTPGQGLQFLFEYFSETQRNKGNFPGRFSGRQFSNSRSEMNVSTLELGDSALYLCASSLDGDTEAFFGQGTRLTVV.

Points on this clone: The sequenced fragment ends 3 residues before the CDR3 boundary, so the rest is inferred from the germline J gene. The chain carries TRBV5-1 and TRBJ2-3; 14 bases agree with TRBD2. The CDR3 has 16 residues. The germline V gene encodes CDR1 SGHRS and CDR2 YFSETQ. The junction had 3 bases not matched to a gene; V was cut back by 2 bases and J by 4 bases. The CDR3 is CASSLGLAGGSDTQYF. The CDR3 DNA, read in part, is TGCGCCAGCAGCTTAGGACTAGCGGGAGGCTCAGATACG.

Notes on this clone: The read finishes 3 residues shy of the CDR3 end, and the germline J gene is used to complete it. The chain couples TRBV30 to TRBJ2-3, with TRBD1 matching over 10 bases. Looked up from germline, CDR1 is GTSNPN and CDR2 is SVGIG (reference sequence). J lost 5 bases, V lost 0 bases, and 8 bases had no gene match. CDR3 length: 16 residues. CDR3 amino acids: CAWSVFGGQGRDTQYF. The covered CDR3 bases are TGTGCCTGGAGTGTATTTGGGGGACAGGGGAGAGATACG.

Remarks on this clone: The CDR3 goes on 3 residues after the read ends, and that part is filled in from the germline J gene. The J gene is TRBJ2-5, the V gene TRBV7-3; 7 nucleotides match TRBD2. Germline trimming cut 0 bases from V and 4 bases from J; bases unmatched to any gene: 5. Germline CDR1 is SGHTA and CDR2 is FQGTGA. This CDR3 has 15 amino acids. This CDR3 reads CASSLTAGAGETQYF. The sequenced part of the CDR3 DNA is TGTGCCAGCAGCTTAACGGCGGGAGCAGGAGAGACC. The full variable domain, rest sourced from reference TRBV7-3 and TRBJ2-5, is GAGVSQTPSNKVTEKGKYVELRCDPISGHTALYWYRQSLGQGPEFLIYFQGTGAADDSGLPNDRFFAVRPEGSVSTLKIQRTERGDSAVYLCASSLTAGAGETQYFGPGTRLLVL.

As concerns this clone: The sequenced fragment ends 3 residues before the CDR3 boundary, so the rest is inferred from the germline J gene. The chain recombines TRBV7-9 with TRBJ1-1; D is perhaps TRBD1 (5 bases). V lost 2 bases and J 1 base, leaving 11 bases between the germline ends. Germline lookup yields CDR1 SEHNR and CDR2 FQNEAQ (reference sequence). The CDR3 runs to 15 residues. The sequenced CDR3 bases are TGTGCCAGCAGCTTATTGGGGCGCGCGAACACTGAA. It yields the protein CASSLLGRANTE. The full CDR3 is CASSLLGRANTEAFF.

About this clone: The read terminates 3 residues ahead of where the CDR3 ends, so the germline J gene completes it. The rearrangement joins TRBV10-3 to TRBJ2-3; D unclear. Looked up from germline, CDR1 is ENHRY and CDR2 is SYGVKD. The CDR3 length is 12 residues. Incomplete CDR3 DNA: TGTGCCATCAGTGAGGATAGCCCTTCG. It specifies CAISEDSPS. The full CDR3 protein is CAISEDSPSQYF.

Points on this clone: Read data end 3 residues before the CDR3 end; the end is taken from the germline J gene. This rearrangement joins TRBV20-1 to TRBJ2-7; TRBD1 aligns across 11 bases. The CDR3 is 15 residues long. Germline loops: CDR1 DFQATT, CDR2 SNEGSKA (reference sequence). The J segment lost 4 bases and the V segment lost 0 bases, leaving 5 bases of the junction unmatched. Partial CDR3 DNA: TGCAGTGCTAGAGATCCGGGACAGGGGGTGTACGAG. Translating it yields CSARDPGQGVYE. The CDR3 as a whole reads CSARDPGQGVYEQYF.

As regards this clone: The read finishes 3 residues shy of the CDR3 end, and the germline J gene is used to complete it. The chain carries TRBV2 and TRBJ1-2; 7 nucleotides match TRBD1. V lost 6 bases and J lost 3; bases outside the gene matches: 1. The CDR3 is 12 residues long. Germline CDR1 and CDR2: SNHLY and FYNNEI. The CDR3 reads CASSTGDYGYTF. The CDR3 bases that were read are TGTGCCAGCAGCACAGGGGACTATGGC.

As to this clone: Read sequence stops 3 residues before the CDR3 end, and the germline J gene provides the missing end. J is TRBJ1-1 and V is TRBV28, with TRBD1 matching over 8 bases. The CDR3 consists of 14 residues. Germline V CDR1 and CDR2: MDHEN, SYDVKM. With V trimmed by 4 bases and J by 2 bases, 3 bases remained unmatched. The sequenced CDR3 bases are TGTGCCAGCAGTTGGGGACAGGTCAACACTGAA. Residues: CASSWGQVNTE. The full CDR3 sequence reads CASSWGQVNTEAFF.

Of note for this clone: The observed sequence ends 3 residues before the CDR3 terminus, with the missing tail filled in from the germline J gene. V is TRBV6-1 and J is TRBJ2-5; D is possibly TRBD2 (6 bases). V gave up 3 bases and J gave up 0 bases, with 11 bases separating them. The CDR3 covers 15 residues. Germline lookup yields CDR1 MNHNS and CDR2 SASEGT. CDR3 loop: CASSDEAGYQETQYF. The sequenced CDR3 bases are TGTGCCAGCAGTGACGAGGCGGGGTACCAAGAGACC.

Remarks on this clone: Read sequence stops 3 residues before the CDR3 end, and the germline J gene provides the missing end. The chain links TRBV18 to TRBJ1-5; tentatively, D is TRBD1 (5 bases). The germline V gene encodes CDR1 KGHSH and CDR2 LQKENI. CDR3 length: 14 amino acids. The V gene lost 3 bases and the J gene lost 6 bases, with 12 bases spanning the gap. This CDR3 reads CASSPLGGFQPQHF. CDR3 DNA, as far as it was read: TGTGCCAGCTCACCCCTTGGGGGGTTTCAGCCC.